Following are 2 T cell receptor beta chains from one sample sequenced in a study of blood T cell repertoires in COVID-19. Generated by immunoSEQ multiplex PCR, the TCRdb table keeps only in-frame clones and is missing some. The sample lists roughly 130,000 clones; 80% were seen once. Sequencing was performed on peripheral blood. Every receptor here comes from a man between 65 and 85 years old with acute or convalescent COVID-19.

V usage is TRBV6-5 and J usage is TRBJ1-1; tentative D call: TRBD1 (6 bases). This CDR3 is 15 amino acids long. The V end was cut by 8 bases, the J end by 0 bases, with 16 bases between. Germline V gives CDR1 MNHEY, CDR2 SVGAGI. This CDR3 reads CASSRQAPVNTEAFF. The CDR3 DNA reads TGTGCCAGCTCTAGACAGGCCCCCGTGAACACTGAAGCTTTCTTT.

In its sample, this clone was seen once. This sequence joins TRBV5-1 and TRBJ2-5, with D possibly being TRBD1 (6 bases). Trimming took off 0 bases at V and 5 bases at J, with 11 bases between the two ends. The CDR3 contains 14 residues. CDR1 SGHRS and CDR2 YFSETQ come from the germline V gene. The CDR3 DNA is TGCGCCAGCAGCTTGGGGGGGCACTGGGAGACCCAGTACTTC. This sequence encodes CASSLGGHWETQYF.